This T cell receptor beta chain was observed in a study of tissue T cells after allogeneic stem cell transplantation. Study outcomes and limitations: Anatomically similar tissues had similar TCR repertoires within each patient. Limitations included a small, clinically heterogeneous cohort and limited sampling depth.

As for time point: mouse harvest day 14 after allogeneic transplant. Mouse grafts combined 10^7 T-cell-depleted bone marrow cells with 10^6 splenic CD5+ T cells. By its share, this clone is medium-sized (0.01 to 0.1%). Its antigen is still unknown. Genes here carry mouse names. The CDR3 end is not reached by the read, which stops 1 residue before it; the germline J gene fills it in. The germline CDR1 and CDR2 sequences are KGHPV and FQNQEV (reference sequence). Trimming stripped 3 bases from V and 2 bases from J, with 12 bases between. There are 15 residues in the CDR3. CDR3 sequences, V/J genes, frequencies and template counts came from survey-depth TCRbeta sequencing. Assay used: immunoSEQ multiplex PCR; TCRdb lists only in-frame clones, some missing. Of under 9,000 clones listed, approximately 34% are singletons.

This clonotype originated in a female BALB/c mouse given C57BL/6 T cells with graft-versus-host disease after an allogeneic hematopoietic cell transplant. Sequencing was carried out using skin. This chain connects TRBV26 to TRBJ2-5, with D possibly TRBD1 on 5 matching bases. Incomplete CDR3 DNA: TGTGCCAGCAGTCTTTGGAGGGGAGGCCAAGACACCCAGTAC. The encoded protein is CASSLWRGGQDTQY. The whole CDR3 region reads CASSLWRGGQDTQYF.